Listed below are T cell receptor beta chains from one sample, sequenced in a study of a mutant IDH1 vaccine in newly diagnosed glioma. Antigens of these TCRs are unknown. TCRdb keeps only in-frame clones here, not all; method: immunoSEQ multiplex PCR. The sample includes some 42,000 clones, approximately 83% seen only once; the top ten take 4.5% to 5.5%. This specimen was PBMCs, taken from a glioma patient whose treatment included an IDH1 peptide vaccine. The receptor set was obtained from a woman aged 45-59 years with glioma. Each CDR3 is given with its conserved first and last residue. Each record gives: D gene, J gene, V gene, clone size, CDR3 protein, CDR3 DNA. A D gene is named only where the DNA matches it firmly. Not every row has a clone size; where given, it reads once, few, many or a size class.

>.|TRBJ1-3|TRBV5-1|.
CASSLGQASSGNTIYF
TGCGCCAGCAGCTTGGGGCAGGCGAGCTCTGGAAACACCATATATTTT
>.|TRBJ1-6|TRBV18|.
CASSPRGTGQSSYNSPLHF
TGTGCCAGCTCACCACGAGGTACAGGCCAGAGCTCCTATAATTCACCCCTCCACTTT
>.|TRBJ1-5|TRBV6-4|.
CASSETDDQPQHF
TGTGCCAGCAGTGAAACCGACGATCAGCCCCAGCATTTT
>.|TRBJ1-5|TRBV7-5|.
CARSSRDSNQPQHF
TGTGCCAGAAGCAGCAGGGATAGCAATCAGCCCCAGCATTTT
>.|TRBJ1-2|TRBV18|.
CASSPSAGENGYTF
TGTGCCAGCTCACCATCCGCGGGGGAGAATGGCTACACCTTC
>.|TRBJ2-1|TRBV12-5|.
CASGLTISYNEQFF
TGTGCTAGTGGTTTGACTATCTCCTACAATGAGCAGTTCTTC
>.|TRBJ1-1|TRBV7-9|few
CASSLDGSEAFF
TGTGCCAGCAGCCTAGACGGCAGTGAAGCTTTCTTT
>.|TRBJ1-1|TRBV9|.
CASSVDSREAFF
TGTGCCAGCAGCGTGGATTCGAGAGAAGCTTTCTTT
>TRBD1|TRBJ1-2|TRBV19|.
CASSSGQGVGGYTF
TGTGCCAGTAGTTCGGGACAGGGGGTAGGGGGCTACACCTTC
>TRBD1|TRBJ1-1|TRBV11-2|.
CASSLRQGGTEAFF
TGTGCCAGCAGCTTACGACAGGGAGGGACTGAAGCTTTCTTT
>.|TRBJ2-6|TRBV5-1|.
CASSLVPATSGANVLTF
TGCGCCAGCAGCTTGGTACCAGCAACCTCTGGGGCCAACGTCCTGACTTTC
>.|TRBJ1-1|TRBV19|.
CASSEMVNTEAFF
TGTGCCAGTAGTGAAATGGTGAACACTGAAGCTTTCTTT
>.|TRBJ2-1|TRBV30|.
CVHQRDLIYNEQFF
TGTGTCCATCAACGGGACCTTATATACAATGAGCAGTTCTTC
>.|TRBJ2-7|TRBV19|.
CASSIEGSSYEQYF
TGTGCCAGTAGTATAGAAGGGAGCTCCTACGAGCAGTACTTC
>.|TRBJ1-4|TRBV2|.
CASNREDEKLFF
TGTGCCAGCAACAGGGAGGATGAAAAACTGTTTTTT
>TRBD1|TRBJ1-5|TRBV5-1|.
CASSPGTGVGNQPQHF
TGCGCCAGCAGCCCGGGGACAGGGGTTGGCAATCAGCCCCAGCATTTT
>.|TRBJ1-1|TRBV4-3|few
CASSQDRQGGTEAFF
TGCGCCAGCAGCCAAGATCGTCAGGGTGGGACTGAAGCTTTCTTT
>TRBD1|TRBJ1-1|TRBV5-1|.
CASSSGQGGGTEAFF
TGCGCCAGCAGCTCGGGACAGGGAGGAGGTACTGAAGCTTTCTTT
>.|TRBJ1-2|TRBV6-1|.
CASTREGGFNYGYTF
TGTGCCAGCACCCGAGAGGGGGGGTTTAACTATGGCTACACCTTC
>.|TRBJ2-3|TRBV6-6|.
CASGSTDTQYF
TGTGCCAGCGGGTCCACAGATACGCAGTATTTT
>TRBD1|TRBJ1-5|TRBV11-2|.
CASSLMTGDQPQHF
TGTGCCAGCAGCCTCATGACAGGGGACCAGCCCCAGCATTTT
>.|TRBJ2-4|TRBV5-6|.
CASSPGGAKNIQYF
TGTGCCAGCAGCCCCGGGGGAGCCAAAAACATTCAGTACTTC
>TRBD1|TRBJ1-1|TRBV9|medium-sized
CASSATGLAEAFF
TGTGCCAGCAGCGCGACAGGGCTGGCTGAAGCTTTCTTT
>.|TRBJ1-1|TRBV9|.
CASSPVGGSPNTEAFF
TGTGCCAGCAGTCCTGTAGGCGGCAGCCCGAACACTGAAGCTTTCTTT
>TRBD1|TRBJ1-1|TRBV29-1|.
CSSPTGTEAFF
TGCAGTTCCCCGACAGGGACTGAAGCTTTCTTT
>TRBD1|TRBJ2-2|TRBV19|.
CASSTRPTGVGTGELFF
TGTGCCAGTAGTACCCGACCAACAGGGGTAGGAACCGGGGAGCTGTTTTTT
>.|TRBJ2-7|TRBV19|.
CASSISPAYEQYF
TGTGCCAGTAGTATTTCTCCAGCCTACGAGCAGTACTTC
>TRBD1|TRBJ1-1|TRBV29-1|.
CSVRQGYSEAFF
TGCAGCGTGAGACAGGGGTATAGTGAAGCTTTCTTT
>.|TRBJ2-7|TRBV2|.
CASRGGRGLARYEQYF
TGTGCCAGCAGGGGGGGTCGGGGGCTAGCTCGGTACGAGCAGTACTTC
>TRBD1|TRBJ1-3|TRBV30|.
CAWSEGQKINTIYF
TGTGCCTGGAGCGAGGGACAGAAAATAAACACCATATATTTT
>TRBD2|TRBJ2-7|TRBV7-2|.
CASSLGSGGVSYEQYF
TGTGCCAGCAGCTTAGGGAGCGGGGGAGTCTCCTACGAGCAGTACTTC